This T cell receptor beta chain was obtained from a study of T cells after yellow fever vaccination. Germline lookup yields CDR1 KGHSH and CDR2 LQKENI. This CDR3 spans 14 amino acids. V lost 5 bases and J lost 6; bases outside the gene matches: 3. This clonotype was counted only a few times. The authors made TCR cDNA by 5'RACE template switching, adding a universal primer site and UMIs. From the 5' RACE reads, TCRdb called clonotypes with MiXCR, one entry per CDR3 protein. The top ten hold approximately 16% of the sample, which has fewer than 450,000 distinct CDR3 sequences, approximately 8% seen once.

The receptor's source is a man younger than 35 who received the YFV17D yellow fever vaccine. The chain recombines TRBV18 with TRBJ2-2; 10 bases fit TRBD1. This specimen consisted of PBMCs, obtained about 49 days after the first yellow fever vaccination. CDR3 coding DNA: TGTGCCAGCTCAACCGGGACAGGGGCCGGGGAGCTGTTTTTT. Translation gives CASSTGTGAGELFF.